This T cell receptor beta chain was captured in a study of human T cells and chemical hapten exposure. General study results and limits: Expanded TCRs formed significantly more large CDR3 similarity clusters than controls.

Trimming removed 2 bases at V and 6 bases at J, with 14 bases between. This CDR3 region has 14 residues. In germline, CDR1 is DFQATT, CDR2 SNEGSKA (reference sequence). TCRdb re-called the RACE reads with MiXCR, one entry per CDR3 protein. The sample records about 92,000 distinct CDR3 sequences, roughly a tenth being singletons. This clonotype was detected ten times or more. Antigen unknown. Time point defined: pre-sensitization, week 0. The treatment is: therapeutic diphenylcyclopropenone sensitization with weekly scalp DPC. Every donor had alopecia and was 18 to 70 years old; all were suitable for DPC.

The sequence derives from a woman aged 40 to 55 with alopecia areata. Some clones in this sample may be carry-over from other donors' samples. This chain joins TRBV20-1 and TRBJ1-5; D perhaps matches TRBD1 (5 bases). The sequences come from whole blood, collected in connection with sensitization to the hapten diphenylcyclopropenone (DPC). The CDR3, as DNA: TGCAGTGCTAGAATGGTGGCCGGGGGTCAGCCCCAGCATTTT. Translated: CSARMVAGGQPQHF.